These T cell receptor beta chains were read from a single sample in a study of cytomegalovirus exposure and HLA in healthy donors. Clones were sequenced by immunoSEQ multiplex PCR, and TCRdb holds only the in-frame ones, with some missing. The sample lists around 200,000 clones, approximately 84% occurring once. The sequencing sample was made of PBMCs. All receptors derive from a woman in her fifties or sixties in good health and CMV-seropositive. Each CDR3 is given with its conserved first and last residue. D genes are given only for firm matches. The size of a clone is reported for some rows only, either as once, few or many, or as a class for expanded clones.

TRBD1 | TRBJ2-7 | NA | TRBV28 | CASNPTGGYEQYF | TGTGCCAGCAACCCGACAGGGGGCTACGAGCAGTACTTC
TRBD2 | TRBJ2-3 | NA | TRBV7-2 | CASSLRGSGGSTDTQYF | TGTGCCAGCAGCTTGCGTGGCAGCGGGGGTAGCACAGATACGCAGTATTTT
TRBD2 | TRBJ2-3 | NA | TRBV9 | CASSVSGAFGRTDTQYF | TGTGCCAGCAGCGTAAGCGGGGCATTTGGGCGCACAGATACGCAGTATTTT
TRBD1 | TRBJ2-3 | NA | TRBV19 | CASSIPGQGSTDTQYF | TGTGCCAGTAGTATCCCGGGACAGGGAAGCACAGATACGCAGTATTTT
NA | TRBJ1-2 | NA | TRBV6-1 | CARGSSYGYTF | TGTGCCAGAGGGAGTTCCTATGGCTACACCTTC
TRBD2 | TRBJ2-7 | NA | TRBV28 | CASSHLDRGTSGASYEQYF | TGTGCCAGCAGCCATCTGGACAGGGGGACTAGCGGGGCCTCCTACGAGCAGTACTTC
NA | TRBJ1-1 | NA | TRBV19 | CASRNPREGSEAFF | TGTGCCAGTAGGAATCCCCGGGAGGGTTCTGAAGCTTTCTTT
TRBD1 | TRBJ2-7 | NA | TRBV27 | CASRGTGRNEQYF | TGTGCCAGCAGGGGGACAGGGAGGAACGAGCAGTACTTC
NA | TRBJ2-1 | NA | TRBV7-9 | CASSATGSSYNEQFF | TGTGCCAGCAGCGCTACAGGGTCCTCCTACAATGAGCAGTTCTTC
NA | TRBJ2-3 | NA | TRBV9 | CASSVAFGEDTQYF | TGTGCCAGCAGCGTAGCCTTCGGGGAAGATACGCAGTATTTT
TRBD1 | TRBJ2-7 | NA | TRBV5-4 | CASSRPGTGAYEQYF | TGTGCCAGCAGCCGGCCCGGGACAGGGGCGTACGAGCAGTACTTC
TRBD1 | TRBJ2-3 | NA | TRBV5-1 | CASSLEGQGIGDTQYF | TGCGCCAGCAGCTTGGAGGGACAGGGAATAGGGGATACGCAGTATTTT
TRBD1 | TRBJ2-3 | NA | TRBV5-5 | CASSDRQGPTDTQYF | TGTGCCAGCAGCGACCGACAGGGGCCCACAGATACGCAGTATTTT
NA | TRBJ2-5 | NA | TRBV9 | CASSDGPHGETQYF | TGTGCCAGCAGCGACGGCCCCCACGGGGAGACCCAGTACTTC
TRBD1 | TRBJ1-2 | NA | TRBV6-6 | CASLGDRGLGYTF | TGTGCCAGCCTGGGGGACAGGGGGCTGGGCTACACCTTC
NA | TRBJ2-5 | once | TRBV9 | CASSATRDQETQYF | TGTGCCAGCAGCGCAACCCGGGACCAAGAGACCCAGTACTTC
NA | TRBJ2-2 | NA | TRBV2 | CASSRMTGPNTGELFF | TGTGCCAGCAGTCGGATGACAGGTCCTAACACCGGGGAGCTGTTTTTT
NA | TRBJ2-7 | NA | TRBV7-3 | CASSLCPDRLHYEQYF | TGTGCCAGCAGCTTATGCCCCGACAGGCTCCACTACGAGCAGTACTTC
NA | TRBJ2-2 | NA | TRBV20-1 | CSARQNGELFF | TGCAGTGCCCGACAGAACGGGGAGCTGTTTTTT
TRBD1 | TRBJ2-6 | once | TRBV29-1 | CSVTGTGKAGANVLTF | TGCAGCGTTACCGGGACAGGGAAGGCTGGGGCCAACGTCCTGACTTTC
NA | TRBJ1-1 | NA | TRBV6-1 | CASSVITGNVGAFF | TGTGCCAGCAGTGTTATCACAGGTAACGTTGGAGCTTTCTTT
NA | TRBJ2-5 | once | TRBV4-3 | CASSQVTGSIETQYF | TGCGCCAGCAGCCAAGTTACAGGGTCGATAGAGACCCAGTACTTC
TRBD2 | TRBJ2-7 | NA | TRBV28 | CASSDVVPGLADEQYF | TGTGCCAGCAGCGATGTGGTTCCGGGACTAGCGGACGAGCAGTACTTC
TRBD1 | TRBJ2-5 | NA | TRBV10-2 | CASSPGQGTKETQYF | TGCGCCAGCAGCCCAGGACAGGGGACCAAAGAGACCCAGTACTTC
NA | TRBJ1-1 | NA | TRBV7-9 | CSSSPEETEAFF | TGTTCCAGCAGCCCCGAGGAGACTGAAGCTTTCTTT
TRBD1 | TRBJ2-4 | NA | TRBV28 | CASKQAGQGGNIQYF | TGTGCCAGCAAGCAGGCTGGACAGGGGGGAAACATTCAGTACTTC
NA | TRBJ1-3 | NA | TRBV28 | CASSARGIGSGNTIYF | TGTGCCAGCAGTGCCAGGGGAATAGGCTCTGGAAACACCATATATTTT
NA | TRBJ1-2 | NA | TRBV6-6 | CASSRGQSYGYTF | TGTGCCAGCAGTCGCGGACAGTCCTATGGCTACACCTTC
NA | TRBJ1-2 | few | TRBV6-1 | CASRETGAYGYTF | TGTGCCAGCAGGGAGACAGGTGCCTATGGCTACACCTTC
TRBD2 | TRBJ2-3 | NA | TRBV18 | CASSYNPGLGDSDTQYF | TGTGCCAGCTCATACAATCCGGGACTAGGTGATTCAGATACGCAGTATTTT
NA | TRBJ2-7 | NA | TRBV7-8 | CASSLEGIPYEQYF | TGTGCCAGCAGCTTAGAGGGGATACCCTACGAGCAGTACTTC
TRBD1 | TRBJ1-2 | few | TRBV7-9 | CASSLSAGTGGGYTF | TGTGCCAGCAGCTTATCAGCCGGGACAGGGGGCGGCTACACCTTC
TRBD1 | TRBJ2-7 | once | TRBV7-6 | CASSPHGDRDYEQYF | TGTGCCAGCAGTCCCCATGGGGACAGGGACTACGAGCAGTACTTC
NA | TRBJ1-6 | NA | TRBV28 | CASSQQGRRNSPLHF | TGTGCCAGCAGCCAACAGGGCCGGCGGAATTCACCCCTCCACTTT
TRBD1 | TRBJ1-6 | NA | TRBV28 | CASRTPGQGQNSPLHF | TGTGCCAGCAGGACACCGGGACAGGGCCAAAATTCACCCCTCCACTTT
TRBD1 | TRBJ1-1 | NA | TRBV29-1 | CSVADRGNTEAFF | TGCAGCGTTGCCGACAGGGGGAACACTGAAGCTTTCTTT
NA | TRBJ2-4 | NA | TRBV7-9 | CASSLRPGKGPETKNIQYF | TGTGCCAGCAGCTTAAGGCCAGGGAAAGGACCAGAAACCAAAAACATTCAGTACTTC
NA | TRBJ1-1 | NA | TRBV5-1 | CASSSDGGRPRHTEAFF | TGCGCCAGCAGCTCAGATGGAGGGCGGCCCCGGCACACTGAAGCTTTCTTT
NA | TRBJ2-6 | few | TRBV28 | CASGTYSGANVLTF | TGTGCCAGCGGGACTTACTCTGGGGCCAACGTCCTGACTTTC
TRBD1 | TRBJ1-6 | NA | TRBV2 | CASSEAGQYNSPLHF | TGTGCCAGCAGTGAGGCGGGACAGTATAATTCACCCCTCCACTTT
TRBD1 | TRBJ2-1 | NA | TRBV10-3 | CAIRGQGSYNEQFF | TGTGCCATCAGGGGACAGGGCTCCTACAATGAGCAGTTCTTC
TRBD1 | TRBJ2-3 | once | TRBV7-9 | CASSLGGQGYDTQYF | TGTGCCAGCAGCTTGGGGGGACAGGGATATGATACGCAGTATTTT
TRBD1 | TRBJ1-6 | NA | TRBV10-2 | CASSITRGQDSPLHF | TGCGCCAGCAGTATTACCAGGGGGCAGGATTCACCCCTCCACTTT
TRBD1 | TRBJ1-2 | few | TRBV5-6 | CASSGLPGQGSYTF | TGTGCCAGCAGCGGATTACCGGGACAGGGTAGCTACACCTTC
NA | TRBJ2-7 | NA | TRBV27 | CASSYSGGTPHYEQYF | TGTGCCAGCAGTTATAGCGGAGGCACCCCCCACTACGAGCAGTACTTC
NA | TRBJ1-2 | NA | TRBV5-1 | CASSLAQGTNYGYTF | TGCGCCAGCAGCTTGGCTCAGGGCACTAACTATGGCTACACCTTC
NA | TRBJ2-7 | NA | TRBV10-1 | CASSENIYSYEQYF | TGCGCCAGCAGTGAAAATATCTACTCCTACGAGCAGTACTTC
NA | TRBJ2-3 | NA | TRBV5-1 | CASSLSGGYTSTDTQYF | TGCGCCAGCAGCCTTTCCGGCGGGTATACTAGCACAGATACGCAGTATTTT
NA | TRBJ2-3 | NA | TRBV7-3 | CASSLGAEDTQYF | TGTGCCAGCAGCTTGGGGGCTGAAGATACGCAGTATTTT
TRBD1 | TRBJ2-1 | NA | TRBV6-1 | CASTVEGTGYNEQFF | TGTGCCAGCACCGTGGAGGGGACAGGGTACAATGAGCAGTTCTTC
TRBD1 | TRBJ1-6 | once | TRBV19 | CASTRDSNSPLHF | TGTGCCAGTACCCGGGACAGTAATTCACCCCTCCACTTT
TRBD1 | TRBJ2-7 | NA | TRBV28 | CASGGPGDRALEQYF | TGTGCCAGCGGAGGACCCGGGGACAGGGCCTTAGAGCAGTACTTC
NA | TRBJ2-3 | NA | TRBV15 | CATSRDPRSGTSTDTQYF | TGTGCCACCAGCAGAGACCCCCGTTCCGGGACTAGCACAGATACGCAGTATTTT
NA | TRBJ2-1 | NA | TRBV2 | CASSALPSYNEQFF | TGTGCCAGCAGTGCCCTCCCTAGTTACAATGAGCAGTTCTTC
NA | TRBJ2-7 | NA | TRBV5-1 | CASSFAGSSYEQYF | TGCGCCAGCAGCTTCGCAGGGTCCTCCTACGAGCAGTACTTC
NA | TRBJ2-7 | once | TRBV5-1 | CASSLGWVQGYEQYF | TGCGCCAGCAGCTTGGGGTGGGTACAGGGTTACGAGCAGTACTTC
NA | TRBJ1-5 | NA | TRBV6-6 | CASSGGAGRPQHF | TGTGCCAGCAGTGGCGGGGCAGGGAGGCCCCAGCATTTT
TRBD1 | TRBJ1-4 | NA | TRBV4-2 | CASSQVAGTGDHADEKLFF | TGTGCCAGCAGCCAAGTCGCCGGGACAGGGGATCATGCGGATGAAAAACTGTTTTTT
TRBD1 | TRBJ1-1 | few | TRBV7-3 | CASSWGTGRNTEAFF | TGTGCCAGCAGCTGGGGGACAGGGAGGAACACTGAAGCTTTCTTT